These T cell receptor beta chains were read from a single sample in a study of cytomegalovirus exposure and HLA in healthy donors. Sequencing used immunoSEQ multiplex PCR; TCRdb keeps in-frame clones, though not all of them. This table holds approximately 190,000 clones, around 86% found once. Sequenced input: PBMCs. Every receptor here comes from a woman under 30 in good health and CMV-seronegative. CDR3s leave out the opening cysteine and the closing phenylalanine or tryptophan. The D gene is left open where the match is weak.

v_call	d_call	j_call	cdr3_aa
TRBV7-8	TRBD1	TRBJ2-2	ASSPGQSGPGELF
TRBV5-1	TRBD2	TRBJ2-1	ASRGSGSSNEQF
TRBV5-1	-	TRBJ2-2	ASNRAGGTGELF
TRBV19	-	TRBJ2-3	ASSINRASTDTQY
TRBV7-6	-	TRBJ2-7	ASSLTGKDEQY
TRBV6-1	-	TRBJ1-5	ASSVDSNNQPQH
TRBV19	TRBD1	TRBJ2-3	ASSTQGADTQY
TRBV7-3	-	TRBJ2-6	ASSLDSGANVLT
TRBV9	TRBD2	TRBJ2-1	ASSVSSGGIYNEQF
TRBV27	TRBD1	TRBJ1-1	ASSFDRGNTEAF
TRBV4-2	TRBD2	TRBJ2-3	ASSRGTSGGEAQY
TRBV18	TRBD1	TRBJ1-5	ASSQGGTGLNQPQH
TRBV2	TRBD2	TRBJ2-3	ASSRPGGGVNTQY
TRBV29-1	-	TRBJ2-7	SAQSPRQAYEQY
TRBV5-1	-	TRBJ2-1	ASSFNTGQF
TRBV21-1	-	TRBJ1-4	ASSMSEQTTNEKLF
TRBV15	-	TRBJ1-3	ATSSVTGYGNTIY
TRBV7-9	TRBD2	TRBJ2-5	ASSPTERLAGLETQY
TRBV29-1	-	TRBJ2-1	SARQVFNEQF
TRBV2	TRBD2	TRBJ2-3	ATRLAGLSTDTQY
TRBV18	-	TRBJ1-1	ASSAGTEAF
TRBV7-9	TRBD1	TRBJ1-6	ASSSGQGAFNSPLH